The text below deals with one TCR beta chain. It lacks a known antigen. Relative to the germline gene, one junction end is altered; a read error may explain this. The library came from 5' RACE. Sequenced using an Illumina HiSeq 2500. A second PCR of about 6 to 12 cycles was performed with a sample-barcoded 5' primer and a J-beta primer mix. A unique molecular identifier was introduced onto each TCR beta cDNA molecule by a template-switch 5' adaptor carrying 12 random nucleotides. Each sample yielded at least 3 million CDR3-containing paired-end reads. The Mint cDNA synthesis kit, primed by a TRBC-specific oligonucleotide, was used to synthesize first-strand cDNA from all RNA. Following uracil-DNA glycosylase treatment, all cDNA underwent a first 18-cycle PCR with the universal primers M1SS and BC2_uni_R. As for the original processing: Normalization of each sample was performed by random selection of 1 million high-quality reads, each carrying a distinct molecular identifier. Instead of being binned into consensus sequences, reads that shared molecular identifiers were thrown out. MiTCR, set to a Q25 quality threshold and the strictest error-elimination algorithm, was used for CDR3 identification, clonotype clustering and error correction. Lower-bound total TCR beta diversity was estimated with a nonparametric unseen species model using Euler transformation. TCRdb handled the public reads itself, with Q25 trimming in fastp and clone calling in MiXCR, and kept productive beta chains. Rows matching on CDR3 protein sequence are summarized as one entry with the most common DNA and genes. Clone size and V and J calls follow TCRdb, not the original study. This sample lists about 970,000 distinct CDR3 sequences; roughly half were detected once. Jointly, the top ten make up 20% to 25% of the sample.

The source of the sample is a study of blood T cells in healthy people across ages (dated by TCRdb to 2015 to 2017). As for the study more broadly: In model experiments, template switching captured about one uniquely barcoded TCR beta cDNA molecule for every two T cells. The study measured age-related changes in TCR beta repertoire diversity using deep sequencing normalized with unique cDNA molecular identifiers. The donors were split into four age groups: young (average around 15 years), middle-aged (39), aged (about 62) and long-lived (under 85). To avoid experimental bias, donors of different ages were distributed randomly across sequencing lanes. Using the same blood draw, the study looked at two additional independent replicas of 1 million unique cDNA reads for two donors, one aged 18 to 29 and the other aged 80 or older.

Overall results and qualifications from the work: As age increased, observed TCR beta diversity per million T cells dropped in a roughly linear way, and a significant reduction was already evident by age about 40. Total diversity estimates from one million sequenced T cells were considered lower bounds and underestimates. A strong correlation was found between observed TCR beta diversity and the percentage of naive T cells measured by flow cytometry. Compared with the aged group, the long-lived group had more naive CD4+ T cells, fewer expanded clones and increased TCR diversity, suggesting age selection. Because the CMV infection status of the donors was unknown, age-related changes in expanded clonotypes may potentially have been confounded. Since profiling was done on bulk unsorted PBMCs, naive and antigen-experienced compartments could not be conclusively compared.

Its CDR3 holds 13 amino acids, cysteine through phenylalanine. The DNA shown is the 39-base CDR3, in frame from base 1. The germline V gene encodes CDR1 SGHRS and CDR2 YFSETQ. The roughly 37 donors, aged about 6 to 90 years, were systemically healthy Caucasian individuals from Russia. Each donor gave ten milliliters of peripheral blood, collected into EDTA-treated Vacutainer tubes. PBMCs were isolated by Ficoll-Paque density-gradient centrifugation, with at least 7 million obtained per sample. Total RNA, at least 6 micrograms per sample, was extracted from PBMCs with Trizol reagent. For every donor, an aliquot of PBMCs went through flow cytometry to measure the percentages of naive CD45RAhigh/CD27high T cells.

The V gene is TRBV5-1 and the J gene is TRBJ2-5; the central 8 bases match TRBD2. This sequence was found in a woman aged 55-69 years in good health. The sequencing sample was made of blood. For the CDR3, the sequence is CASSPGGWETQYF. The sequenced DNA: TGTGCCAGCAGCCCGGGGGGGTGGGAGACCCAGTACTTC. Extended through the reference TRBV5-1 and TRBJ2-5 proteins, this CDR3 yields the full variable domain: KAGVTQTPRYLIKTRGQQVTLSCSPISGHRSVSWYQQTPGQGLQFLFEYFSETQRNKGNFPGRFSGRQFSNSRSEMNVSTLELGDSALYLCASSPGGWETQYFGPGTRLLVL.